This is a list of T cell receptor beta chains from one sample in a study. TCRdb re-analysed the 5' RACE reads in MiXCR, keeping a single row per CDR3 protein. The data show 62,000 or so distinct CDR3 sequences, with 20% to 25% seen just once and over 2.5% held by the top ten. Material: memory CD4+ T cells sorted from a lymph node. The receptor source for this set is a female donor with breast cancer. Each CDR3 is given with its conserved first and last residue. D genes are given only for firm matches. Some rows mark clone size as missing; the rest say once, few, many or name a class of expanded clone.

D: -
size: many
V: TRBV13
J: TRBJ1-2
CDR3: CASSLKGSWGYTF
DNA: TGTGCCAGCAGCCTTAAAGGGTCTTGGGGCTACACCTTC

D: -
size: few
V: TRBV7-2
J: TRBJ1-2
CDR3: CASSPIGRDVHGYTF
DNA: TGTGCCAGCAGCCCGATTGGGCGGGATGTGCATGGCTACACCTTC

D: -
size: many
V: TRBV7-2
J: TRBJ2-7
CDR3: CASSLARGMGYEQYF
DNA: TGTGCCAGCAGCTTAGCTAGGGGAATGGGCTACGAGCAGTACTTC

D: TRBD1
size: -
V: TRBV28
J: TRBJ1-1
CDR3: CASSSTGRTEAFF
DNA: TGTGCCAGCAGTTCGACAGGGAGGACTGAAGCTTTCTTT

D: -
size: few
V: TRBV6-6
J: TRBJ2-2
CDR3: CASLLEGRSGELFF
DNA: TGTGCCTCCCTACTAGAGGGCCGGTCCGGGGAGCTGTTTTTT

D: TRBD2
size: once
V: TRBV5-5
J: TRBJ2-7
CDR3: CASSAGLAIHEQYF
DNA: TGTGCCAGCAGCGCGGGACTAGCGATCCACGAGCAGTACTTC

D: -
size: medium-sized
V: TRBV29-1
J: TRBJ2-2
CDR3: CSATDRMGGTGELFF
DNA: TGCAGCGCCACGGACAGGATGGGGGGCACCGGGGAGCTGTTTTTT

D: TRBD2
size: few
V: TRBV12-3/TRBV12-4
J: TRBJ2-1
CDR3: CASSFEREWDNEQFF
DNA: TGTGCCAGCAGTTTCGAGCGGGAGTGGGACAATGAGCAGTTCTTC

D: TRBD2
size: many
V: TRBV7-6
J: TRBJ2-1
CDR3: CASSLGTSGYNEQFF
DNA: TGTGCCAGCAGCCTCGGGACTAGCGGGTACAATGAGCAGTTCTTC

D: -
size: many
V: TRBV6-5
J: TRBJ2-7
CDR3: CASRSLREQYF
DNA: TGTGCCAGCCGGAGTTTGAGAGAGCAGTACTTC

D: TRBD1
size: -
V: TRBV6-6
J: TRBJ1-1
CDR3: CASSLGTGSGNTEACF
DNA: TGTGCCAGCAGTTTGGGGACAGGGAGTGGGAACACTGAAGCTTGCTTT

D: TRBD1
size: many
V: TRBV28
J: TRBJ1-5
CDR3: CASSLPGQARGPQHF
DNA: TGTGCCAGCAGTTTACCCGGACAGGCCCGGGGGCCCCAGCATTTT

D: -
size: -
V: TRBV29-1
J: TRBJ2-7
CDR3: CSVELDKGTYEQYF
DNA: TGCAGCGTTGAATTGGACAAAGGCACCTACGAGCAGTACTTC

D: TRBD1
size: many
V: TRBV7-2
J: TRBJ2-7
CDR3: CASSFYRGQGYEQYF
DNA: TGTGCCAGCAGCTTTTACAGGGGGCAGGGGTACGAGCAGTACTTC

D: -
size: few
V: TRBV12-3/TRBV12-4
J: TRBJ1-1
CDR3: CASSFKGKGEAFF
DNA: TGTGCCAGCAGTTTTAAGGGAAAGGGTGAAGCTTTCTTT

D: -
size: -
V: TRBV4-3
J: TRBJ2-2
CDR3: CASSQGWADTGELFF
DNA: TGCGCCAGCAGCCAGGGGTGGGCGGACACCGGGGAGCTGTTTTTT

D: TRBD1
size: few
V: TRBV6-6
J: TRBJ1-3
CDR3: CASSPTGLRDTIYF
DNA: TGTGCCAGCAGCCCGACAGGGTTACGGGACACCATATATTTT

D: TRBD1
size: -
V: TRBV10-3
J: TRBJ2-7
CDR3: CAISGQGSEQYF
DNA: TGTGCCATCAGTGGACAGGGTTCCGAGCAGTACTTC

D: -
size: -
V: TRBV10-1
J: TRBJ1-1
CDR3: CASSENGFGTEAFF
DNA: TGCGCCAGCAGTGAAAACGGGTTCGGAACTGAAGCTTTCTTT

D: TRBD1
size: few
V: TRBV6-1
J: TRBJ1-5
CDR3: CASTATGGGNQPQHF
DNA: TGTGCCAGCACCGCGACAGGGGGAGGCAATCAGCCCCAGCATTTT

D: -
size: -
V: TRBV5-1
J: TRBJ2-7
CDR3: CASNKEGVGDEQYF
DNA: TGCGCCAGCAACAAAGAAGGGGTCGGAGACGAGCAGTACTTC

D: -
size: -
V: TRBV11-2
J: TRBJ2-7
CDR3: CASSSETGPSYEQYF
DNA: TGTGCCAGCAGCTCGGAAACAGGCCCCTCTTACGAGCAGTACTTC

D: -
size: many
V: TRBV6-6
J: TRBJ2-1
CDR3: CASRTPIGNEQFF
DNA: TGTGCCAGCAGAACCCCTATAGGCAATGAGCAGTTCTTC

D: -
size: many
V: TRBV9
J: TRBJ1-6
CDR3: CASSGGATINSPLHF
DNA: TGTGCCAGCAGCGGAGGGGCGACGATCAATTCACCCCTCCACTTT

D: -
size: -
V: TRBV29-1
J: TRBJ2-7
CDR3: CSVLRGASYEQYF
DNA: TGCAGCGTTCTACGAGGGGCGTCCTACGAGCAGTACTTC

D: -
size: -
V: TRBV7-6
J: TRBJ1-1
CDR3: CASSLEGTYTEAFF
DNA: TGTGCCAGCAGCTTAGAAGGGACCTACACTGAAGCTTTCTTT

D: TRBD2
size: -
V: TRBV20-1
J: TRBJ2-7
CDR3: CSAESGLAGTYEQYF
DNA: TGCAGTGCTGAAAGTGGACTAGCGGGAACCTACGAGCAGTACTTC

D: -
size: many
V: TRBV7-9
J: TRBJ2-2
CDR3: CASSLAGAAGELFF
DNA: TGTGCCAGCAGCTTAGCGGGAGCGGCCGGGGAGCTGTTTTTT

D: -
size: -
V: TRBV30
J: TRBJ1-2
CDR3: CAWMDSNYGYTF
DNA: TGTGCCTGGATGGACAGTAACTATGGCTACACCTTC

D: -
size: many
V: TRBV10-3
J: TRBJ2-1
CDR3: CAIRGSSAYNEQFF
DNA: TGTGCCATCAGGGGGTCTAGCGCGTACAATGAGCAGTTCTTC

D: -
size: many
V: TRBV7-2
J: TRBJ1-2
CDR3: CASSPGLEGYTF
DNA: TGTGCCAGCAGCCCCGGGTTGGAGGGCTACACCTTC

D: TRBD1
size: many
V: TRBV20-1
J: TRBJ1-1
CDR3: CSASPRQGGNTEAFF
DNA: TGCAGTGCTAGCCCGAGACAGGGAGGGAACACTGAAGCTTTCTTT

D: TRBD1
size: -
V: TRBV7-8
J: TRBJ1-2
CDR3: CASSLADRGIIGYTF
DNA: TGTGCCAGCAGCTTAGCAGACAGGGGGATAATTGGCTACACCTTC

D: -
size: few
V: TRBV7-2
J: TRBJ1-5
CDR3: CASSLDGGDNQPQHF
DNA: TGTGCCAGCAGCTTAGATGGCGGGGACAATCAGCCCCAGCATTTT

D: -
size: few
V: TRBV5-1
J: TRBJ1-5
CDR3: CASSLGGFGPQHF
DNA: TGCGCCAGCAGCTTGGGAGGCTTCGGGCCCCAGCATTTT

D: -
size: -
V: TRBV7-9
J: TRBJ2-1
CDR3: CASSLQGGGNEQFF
DNA: TGTGCCAGCAGCTTACAGGGTGGGGGTAATGAGCAGTTCTTC

D: -
size: -
V: TRBV4-1
J: TRBJ2-1
CDR3: CASSRVRGDNEQFF
DNA: TGCGCCAGCAGCCGAGTCAGGGGGGACAATGAGCAGTTCTTC

D: -
size: few
V: TRBV10-3
J: TRBJ2-1
CDR3: CAMSDGIGYNEQFF
DNA: TGTGCCATGAGCGACGGGATTGGGTACAATGAGCAGTTCTTC

D: TRBD1
size: few
V: TRBV6-6
J: TRBJ1-2
CDR3: CASSYKPGQKGANYGYTF
DNA: TGTGCCAGCAGCTATAAGCCGGGACAGAAAGGAGCTAACTATGGCTACACCTTC

D: -
size: -
V: TRBV29-1
J: TRBJ2-5
CDR3: CSVTQSGMETQYF
DNA: TGCAGCGTCACTCAGTCCGGGATGGAGACCCAGTACTTC

D: -
size: few
V: TRBV6-1
J: TRBJ1-3
CDR3: CASSAGDPRNTIYF
DNA: TGTGCCAGCAGTGCGGGAGACCCCAGAAACACCATATATTTT

D: TRBD2
size: many
V: TRBV5-1
J: TRBJ2-4
CDR3: CASSARTSGGKYF
DNA: TGCGCCAGCAGCGCCAGGACTAGCGGGGGGAAGTACTTC

D: TRBD1
size: few
V: TRBV11-2
J: TRBJ1-5
CDR3: CASSVTGEGQPQHF
DNA: TGTGCCAGCAGCGTGACAGGGGAGGGTCAGCCCCAGCATTTT

D: -
size: few
V: TRBV4-3
J: TRBJ1-2
CDR3: CASSQVGAGYTYGYTF
DNA: TGCGCCAGCAGCCAAGTAGGGGCAGGGTATACCTATGGCTACACCTTC

D: -
size: -
V: TRBV7-9
J: TRBJ2-3
CDR3: CASSSIPFGDTQYF
DNA: TGTGCCAGCAGCTCAATCCCTTTTGGGGATACGCAGTATTTT

D: -
size: few
V: TRBV4-1
J: TRBJ1-1
CDR3: CASSRGNWGGAKAFF
DNA: TGCGCCAGCAGCCGGGGAAATTGGGGGGGCGCGAAAGCTTTCTTT

D: TRBD2
size: -
V: TRBV6-5
J: TRBJ2-7
CDR3: CASSGIGTSGNHEQYF
DNA: TGTGCCAGCAGCGGAATCGGGACTAGCGGGAACCACGAGCAGTACTTC

D: -
size: many
V: TRBV29-1
J: TRBJ2-7
CDR3: CSARGVLYERQYF
DNA: TGCAGCGCTAGGGGCGTGCTCTACGAGCGGCAGTACTTC

D: -
size: -
V: TRBV6-1
J: TRBJ1-1
CDR3: CASSGSRVGGEAFF
DNA: TGTGCCAGCAGTGGCTCCAGGGTAGGTGGTGAAGCTTTCTTT

D: TRBD1
size: -
V: TRBV5-1
J: TRBJ2-3
CDR3: CASSLVGQGLDTQYF
DNA: TGCGCCAGCAGCTTGGTAGGACAGGGGTTGGATACGCAGTATTTT

D: TRBD2
size: -
V: TRBV5-1
J: TRBJ2-7
CDR3: CASSPSSGSSYEQYF
DNA: TGCGCCAGCAGCCCTTCTAGCGGTAGCTCCTACGAGCAGTACTTC

D: TRBD1
size: few
V: TRBV20-1
J: TRBJ1-1
CDR3: CSASRDSANTEAFF
DNA: TGCAGTGCTAGTCGGGACAGTGCGAACACTGAAGCTTTCTTT

D: -
size: -
V: TRBV20-1
J: TRBJ1-5
CDR3: CSAIAKSNQPQHF
DNA: TGCAGTGCCATCGCTAAGAGCAATCAGCCCCAGCATTTT

D: -
size: many
V: TRBV20-1
J: TRBJ2-7
CDR3: CSARRGAGRSESEQYF
DNA: TGCAGTGCTAGGAGGGGGGCGGGTCGCTCCGAGAGCGAGCAGTACTTC

D: TRBD1
size: few
V: TRBV2
J: TRBJ1-3
CDR3: CASSRDRGLYSGNTIYF
DNA: TGTGCCAGCAGCCGGGACAGGGGCCTCTACTCTGGAAACACCATATATTTT